This TCR beta chain was found in a study of cytomegalovirus exposure and HLA in healthy donors. General study points: Indistinguishable V segments, including TRBV6-2 and TRBV6-3, were excluded. Approximately 17,000 TCR beta sequences were associated with HLA alleles at 0.05 false discovery rate in a later analysis. The study recorded 150 to 200 TCR beta chains that were cytomegalovirus-associated.

Trimming pared 7 bases from V and 0 bases from J, leaving 11 bases between. Germline V gives CDR1 WSHSY, CDR2 SAAADI. This CDR3 has 14 residues. As regards this clone: Its target is unknown.

The primer mix had 60 Vbeta and 13 Jbeta primers. TCRdb keeps only in-frame clones here, not all; method: immunoSEQ multiplex PCR. The sample is made up of over 100,000 clones, and the top ten hold 6.8% of it. The chain uses TRBV10-2 and TRBJ2-3; tentatively, D is TRBD1 (6 bases). The TCR comes from a man aged 35-49 years in good health and CMV-seropositive. The sample was PBMCs. CDR3 in amino acids: CASKLQGSTDTQYF. Here the CDR3 DNA reads TGCGCCAGCAAATTACAGGGCAGCACAGATACGCAGTATTTT.